This passage covers 7 T cell receptor beta chains from one sample sequenced in a study of vaccination and CD4 T cells after COVID-19 (dated by TCRdb to 2021 to 2024). Explained via the paper, the treatment or condition label denotes: roughly ten-day PBMC culture with coronavirus spike peptide pools or control peptides (ViraFEST assay). Library construction relied on PCR. Sequencing took place on an Illumina iSeq 100. At the Johns Hopkins FTIC core, DNA from the cultured CD4+ T cells underwent TCR sequencing with the Oncomine TCR Beta short-read assay. TCRdb reprocessing: public reads trimmed at Q25 with fastp, clones called with MiXCR, in-frame beta chains kept. Every distinct CDR3 protein forms one entry, paired with its most common genes and DNA. Present in this sample are around 26,000 distinct CDR3 sequences, 64% of which were seen just once. The ten largest account for approximately 5% of the sample.

The antigens of these receptors remain unknown. Sequences were obtained from CD4+ T cells from blood, cultured in vitro. Receptor source: a human donor who had recovered from COVID-19.

The chain is built from TRBV12-3 or TRBV12-4 and TRBJ1-6, with a tentative D call TRBD1 (5 bases). The CDR3 is 14 amino acids. V gave up 1 base and J gave up 11 bases, with 12 bases separating them. CDR3 sequence (DNA): TGTGCCAGCAGTTTAGGGGACCTTAGGACACCCCTCCACTTT. Its protein is CASSLGDLRTPLHF.

The V call is TRBV7-9, the J call TRBJ2-2; either TRBD1 or TRBD2 may supply D (5 bases each). This CDR3 comprises 15 residues. CDR1 SEHNR and CDR2 FQNEAQ come from the germline V gene (reference sequence). The V end lost 9 bases, the J end lost 3 bases, and 17 bases lay between the germline ends. CDR3 protein: CARGPGTRDTGELFF. The DNA of the CDR3 is TGTGCCAGGGGCCCCGGGACGAGGGACACCGGGGAGCTGTTTTTT.

This rearrangement joins TRBV12-3 or TRBV12-4 to TRBJ1-5; D call uncertain. The V end was cut by 7 bases, the J end by 2 bases, with 12 bases between. This CDR3 spans 14 amino acids. The CDR3 is CASTATGGNQPQHF. CDR3 DNA sequence: TGTGCCAGCACCGCTACCGGAGGCAATCAGCCCCAGCATTTT.

This clonotype was observed a few times. This chain connects TRBV6-1 to TRBJ2-3; D may be TRBD2 (5 bases). The CDR3 consists of 14 residues. V was clipped by 8 bases and J by 3 bases, with 15 bases between them. Germline values: CDR1 MNHNS, CDR2 SASEGT. The CDR3 spells CASQFGRATDTQYF. The DNA for the CDR3 is TGTGCCAGCCAATTTGGGAGAGCAACAGATACGCAGTATTTT.

This clonotype was seen a handful of times. The chain has TRBV7-8 and TRBJ1-5; perhaps TRBD1 as D (5 bases). Deletions cut 5 bases from V and 3 bases from J, with 11 bases between. The CDR3 has 14 amino acids. Germline lookup yields CDR1 SGHVS and CDR2 FQNEAQ. The CDR3 coding sequence is TGTGCCAGCAGCACTCGACAGCCCAATCAGCCCCAGCATTTT. This translates into CASSTRQPNQPQHF.

The gene calls are TRBV28 and TRBJ2-1; D is possibly TRBD2 (5 bases). The CDR3 is 16 residues long. V was pared by 1 base and J by 0 bases, with 10 bases between. The germline gives CDR1 MDHEN, CDR2 SYDVKM. CDR3 in DNA: TGTGCCAGCAGTTTATTAGAGGGTTTCTCCTACAATGAGCAGTTCTTC. Protein: CASSLLEGFSYNEQFF.

The V and J genes are TRBV7-2 and TRBJ1-5; D gene unclear. This CDR3 is 13 amino acids long. Trimming stripped 5 bases from V and 7 bases from J, with 12 bases between. Germline CDR1 and CDR2: SGHTA and FQGNSA. The CDR3 region is CASSAFSWQPQHF. The CDR3 bases are TGTGCCAGCAGCGCTTTTAGTTGGCAGCCCCAGCATTTT.